This is a list of T cell receptor beta chains from one sample in a study of identifying expanded T cells in peripheral blood. Repertoires were generated with immunoSEQ multiplex PCR, while TCRdb's copy carries only in-frame clones and drops some. Found here are about 86,000 clones, approximately 86% of them singletons; the top ten hold under 6.5%. Sequencing used blood. The receptors originated from a person aged 18-70 years in good health. The CDR3 runs from the conserved cysteine through the conserved F or W. D genes are given only for firm matches. Expanded clones are given a class, and other clones once, few, many or no size at all.

J gene: TRBJ2-7
clone size: few
D gene: NA
V gene: TRBV27
CDR3 DNA: TGTGCCAGCAGTTTAGGGCCCCGCTACGAGCAGTACTTC
CDR3 protein: CASSLGPRYEQYF

J gene: TRBJ2-7
clone size: NA
D gene: TRBD2
V gene: TRBV10-3
CDR3 DNA: TGTGCCATCAGACTAGCGGGAGGCCGCGAGCAGTACTTC
CDR3 protein: CAIRLAGGREQYF

J gene: TRBJ1-2
clone size: NA
D gene: NA
V gene: TRBV27
CDR3 DNA: TGTGCCAGCAGTTTAAATCAGGGGACGAATGGCTACACCTTC
CDR3 protein: CASSLNQGTNGYTF

J gene: TRBJ1-1
clone size: NA
D gene: NA
V gene: TRBV7-9
CDR3 DNA: TGTGCCAGCAGCCTTGGAACAGGGTATCACACTGAAGCTTTCTTT
CDR3 protein: CASSLGTGYHTEAFF

J gene: TRBJ2-5
clone size: NA
D gene: NA
V gene: TRBV19
CDR3 DNA: TGTGCCAGCGCGGACGGGTTAGAGACCCAGTACTTC
CDR3 protein: CASADGLETQYF

J gene: TRBJ1-1
clone size: NA
D gene: TRBD1
V gene: TRBV19
CDR3 DNA: TGTGCGGCACGCAGGGGGCAGAACACTGAAGCTTTCTTT
CDR3 protein: CAARRGQNTEAFF

J gene: TRBJ1-5
clone size: once
D gene: NA
V gene: TRBV18
CDR3 DNA: TGTGCCAGCTCACCTCAAGACGGCAATCAGCCCCAGCATTTT
CDR3 protein: CASSPQDGNQPQHF

J gene: TRBJ2-3
clone size: once
D gene: NA
V gene: TRBV30
CDR3 DNA: TGTGCCTGGACCCAACGGGGGTACACAGATACGCAGTATTTT
CDR3 protein: CAWTQRGYTDTQYF

J gene: TRBJ1-5
clone size: once
D gene: NA
V gene: TRBV19
CDR3 DNA: TGTGCCAGCTCACTAAGAGGGATTGATCAGCCCCAGCATTTT
CDR3 protein: CASSLRGIDQPQHF

J gene: TRBJ1-1
clone size: NA
D gene: NA
V gene: TRBV5-1
CDR3 DNA: TGCGCCAGCAGCTTAACGACATCCTTGAACACTGAAGCTTTCTTT
CDR3 protein: CASSLTTSLNTEAFF

J gene: TRBJ1-1
clone size: NA
D gene: NA
V gene: TRBV5-1
CDR3 DNA: TGCGCCAGCAGCTTGGGGGGAGGGTCGTCCACTGAAGCTTTCTTT
CDR3 protein: CASSLGGGSSTEAFF

J gene: TRBJ1-6
clone size: NA
D gene: NA
V gene: TRBV18
CDR3 DNA: TGTGCCAGCTCACCGGGAGGTAGGGATAATTCACCCCTCCACTTT
CDR3 protein: CASSPGGRDNSPLHF

J gene: TRBJ2-7
clone size: few
D gene: TRBD2
V gene: TRBV4-2
CDR3 DNA: TGTGCCAGCAGCCTTAGCGGGAGCGGGTACGAGCAGTACTTC
CDR3 protein: CASSLSGSGYEQYF

J gene: TRBJ1-1
clone size: NA
D gene: NA
V gene: TRBV6-5
CDR3 DNA: TGTGCCAGCAGGGAGGGAGCTGAAGCTTTCTTT
CDR3 protein: CASREGAEAFF